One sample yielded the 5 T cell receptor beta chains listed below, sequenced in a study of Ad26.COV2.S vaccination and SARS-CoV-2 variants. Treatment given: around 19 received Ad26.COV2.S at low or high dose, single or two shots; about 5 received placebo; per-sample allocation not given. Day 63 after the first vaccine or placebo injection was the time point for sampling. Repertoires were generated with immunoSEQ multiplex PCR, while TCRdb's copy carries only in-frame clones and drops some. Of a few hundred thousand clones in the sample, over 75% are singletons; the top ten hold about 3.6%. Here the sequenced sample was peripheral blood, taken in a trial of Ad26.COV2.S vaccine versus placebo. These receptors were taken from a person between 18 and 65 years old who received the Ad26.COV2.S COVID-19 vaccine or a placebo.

CDR3 residues: CASSVPRAGEAYGYTF. The CDR3, as DNA: TGTGCCAGCAGTGTCCCTCGGGCAGGGGAAGCCTATGGCTACACCTTC. The rearrangement uses TRBV7-9 and TRBJ1-2; perhaps TRBD1 as D (6 bases). Looked up from germline, CDR1 is SEHNR and CDR2 is FQNEAQ (reference sequence). This CDR3 contains 16 residues. V was cut by 6 bases and J by 4 bases, with 21 bases left in between.

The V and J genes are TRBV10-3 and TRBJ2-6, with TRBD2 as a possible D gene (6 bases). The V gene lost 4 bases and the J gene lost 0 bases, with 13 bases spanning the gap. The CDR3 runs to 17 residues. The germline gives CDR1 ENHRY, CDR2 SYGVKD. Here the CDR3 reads CAISVGGPNSGANVLTF. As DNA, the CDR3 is TGTGCCATCAGTGTAGGAGGGCCCAACTCTGGGGCCAACGTCCTGACTTTC.

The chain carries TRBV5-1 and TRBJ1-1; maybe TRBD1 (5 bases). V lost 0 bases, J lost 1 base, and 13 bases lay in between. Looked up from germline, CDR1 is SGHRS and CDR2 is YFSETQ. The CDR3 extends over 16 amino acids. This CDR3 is CASSLGAGMGNTEAFF. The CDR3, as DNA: TGCGCCAGCAGCTTGGGGGCAGGGATGGGGAACACTGAAGCTTTCTTT.

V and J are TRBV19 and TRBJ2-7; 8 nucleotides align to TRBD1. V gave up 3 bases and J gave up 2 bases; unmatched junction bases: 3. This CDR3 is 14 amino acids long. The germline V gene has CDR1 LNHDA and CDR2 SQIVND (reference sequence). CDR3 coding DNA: TGTGCCAGTAGTATGGGACAGGTCGCCTACGAGCAGTACTTC. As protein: CASSMGQVAYEQYF.

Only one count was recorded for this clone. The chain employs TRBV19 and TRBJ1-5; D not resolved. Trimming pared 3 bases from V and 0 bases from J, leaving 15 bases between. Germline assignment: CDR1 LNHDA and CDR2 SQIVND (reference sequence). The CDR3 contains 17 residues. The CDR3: CASSMPPGRNSNQPQHF. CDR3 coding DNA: TGTGCCAGTAGTATGCCCCCTGGCAGGAATAGCAATCAGCCCCAGCATTTT.